These T cell receptor beta chains were read from a single sample in a study of blood T cell repertoires in COVID-19. TCRdb keeps only in-frame clones here, not all; method: immunoSEQ multiplex PCR. The data show fewer than 45,000 clones, with 78% seen just once and less than 40% held by the top ten. The specimen was peripheral blood. The receptors shown here come from a man aged 55 to 70 with acute or convalescent COVID-19. Each CDR3 is given with its conserved first and last residue. The order of the fields is V gene, clone size, J gene, D gene, CDR3 protein, CDR3 DNA. The D gene is left open where the match is weak. Not every row has a clone size; where given, it reads once, few, many or a size class.

V: TRBV19
size: once
J: TRBJ2-1
D: -
CDR3: CATRTSGLSYNEQFF
DNA: TGTGCCACCAGGACGAGCGGGCTCTCCTACAATGAGCAGTTCTTC

V: TRBV29-1
size: -
J: TRBJ2-1
D: -
CDR3: CSVEASTDFWGEQFF
DNA: TGCAGCGTTGAAGCCTCCACAGATTTCTGGGGCGAGCAGTTCTTC

V: TRBV4-3
size: -
J: TRBJ2-3
D: TRBD2
CDR3: CASSQESLAGGADTQYF
DNA: TGCGCCAGCAGCCAAGAGAGCCTAGCGGGAGGTGCAGATACGCAGTATTTT

V: TRBV25-1
size: -
J: TRBJ1-1
D: -
CDR3: CASSGEGTILTEAFF
DNA: TGTGCCAGCAGTGGAGAAGGGACAATCCTAACTGAAGCTTTCTTT

V: TRBV5-6
size: few
J: TRBJ1-5
D: -
CDR3: CASSTTGPYSNQPQHF
DNA: TGTGCCAGCAGCACTACAGGGCCATATAGCAATCAGCCCCAGCATTTT

V: TRBV5-1
size: -
J: TRBJ2-5
D: TRBD1
CDR3: CASSLADRANQETQYF
DNA: TGCGCCAGCAGCTTGGCAGACAGGGCGAACCAAGAGACCCAGTACTTC

V: TRBV5-4
size: few
J: TRBJ2-1
D: TRBD2
CDR3: CASSGLAGARWSEQFF
DNA: TGTGCCAGTTCGGGACTAGCGGGGGCCCGGTGGAGTGAGCAGTTCTTC

V: TRBV14
size: -
J: TRBJ1-1
D: -
CDR3: CASSQVQAGTEAFF
DNA: TGTGCCAGCAGCCAAGTGCAAGCGGGCACTGAAGCTTTCTTT

V: TRBV28
size: -
J: TRBJ1-3
D: -
CDR3: CASSSPTGGGRNTIYF
DNA: TGTGCCAGCAGTAGTCCGACAGGAGGCGGTAGAAACACCATATATTTT

V: TRBV9
size: -
J: TRBJ2-7
D: TRBD2
CDR3: CASNAGALSYEQYF
DNA: TGTGCCAGCAACGCGGGAGCCCTATCCTACGAGCAGTACTTC

V: TRBV9
size: -
J: TRBJ1-2
D: TRBD1
CDR3: CASSERQGAYGYTF
DNA: TGTGCCAGCAGCGAGAGACAGGGGGCCTATGGCTACACCTTC

V: TRBV6-1
size: -
J: TRBJ2-4
D: TRBD2
CDR3: CASSESVSGRIAKNIQYF
DNA: TGTGCCAGCAGTGAGTCGGTTAGCGGGAGGATAGCCAAAAACATTCAGTACTTC

V: TRBV18
size: -
J: TRBJ1-5
D: -
CDR3: CASSRNLATGSRSQPQHF
DNA: TGTGCCAGCTCGCGCAACTTAGCTACAGGGTCAAGGAGTCAGCCCCAGCATTTT

V: TRBV11-2
size: -
J: TRBJ2-7
D: -
CDR3: CASSLSKGLIPYEQYF
DNA: TGTGCCAGCAGCTTGAGTAAGGGACTGATTCCCTACGAGCAGTACTTC

V: TRBV12-2
size: -
J: TRBJ1-4
D: -
CDR3: CANRAGEKLFF
DNA: TGTGCAAACAGGGCCGGGGAAAAACTGTTTTTT

V: TRBV7-7
size: -
J: TRBJ2-1
D: -
CDR3: CASSEAGLDEQFF
DNA: TGTGCCAGCAGCGAGGCAGGGTTAGATGAGCAGTTCTTC

V: TRBV24-1
size: -
J: TRBJ1-5
D: TRBD1
CDR3: CATSDRPRAGGISNQPQHF
DNA: TGTGCCACCAGTGACCGTCCGAGGGCAGGGGGTATAAGCAATCAGCCCCAGCATTTT

V: TRBV30
size: once
J: TRBJ1-5
D: -
CDR3: CAWSTGDSNQPQHF
DNA: TGTGCCTGGAGTACGGGGGACAGCAATCAGCCCCAGCATTTT

V: TRBV7-2
size: few
J: TRBJ1-5
D: -
CDR3: CASSLGGQGNQPQHF
DNA: TGTGCCAGCAGCTTAGGAGGGCAGGGGAATCAGCCCCAGCATTTT

V: TRBV10-2
size: few
J: TRBJ2-7
D: -
CDR3: CASSEPGEKTISYF
DNA: TGCGCCAGCAGTGAGCCGGGGGAAAAGACTATTTCGTACTTC

V: TRBV5-1
size: -
J: TRBJ2-2
D: -
CDR3: CASSAIGGHTGELFF
DNA: TGCGCCAGCAGCGCAATCGGGGGGCACACCGGGGAGCTGTTTTTT

V: TRBV7-2
size: once
J: TRBJ1-1
D: -
CDR3: CASSLDPGRTEAFF
DNA: TGTGCCAGCAGCTTAGACCCCGGTAGAACTGAAGCTTTCTTT

V: TRBV7-9
size: medium-sized
J: TRBJ2-1
D: TRBD2
CDR3: CASSLGGGNEQFF
DNA: TGTGCCAGCAGCTTAGGGGGAGGGAATGAGCAGTTCTTC

V: TRBV7-8
size: -
J: TRBJ2-7
D: TRBD2
CDR3: CASSREAVAGVDLPYEQYF
DNA: TGTGCCAGCAGCCGAGAAGCGGTAGCGGGAGTCGATCTTCCCTACGAGCAGTACTTC

V: TRBV10-3
size: -
J: TRBJ2-6
D: TRBD2
CDR3: CAIKRELSGANVLTF
DNA: TGTGCCATTAAGCGGGAGTTATCTGGGGCCAACGTCCTGACTTTC

V: TRBV5-5
size: -
J: TRBJ2-1
D: -
CDR3: CASSARTPPEFF
DNA: TGTGCCAGCAGCGCCAGGACTCCGCCTGAGTTCTTC

V: TRBV20-1
size: -
J: TRBJ2-3
D: TRBD2
CDR3: CSASPSGSLDTQYF
DNA: TGCAGTGCTAGTCCTAGCGGGAGTTTAGATACGCAGTATTTT

V: TRBV7-8
size: -
J: TRBJ2-5
D: TRBD1
CDR3: CASSNRGAQTQYF
DNA: TGTGCCAGCAGCAACAGGGGGGCACAGACCCAGTACTTC

V: TRBV24-1
size: -
J: TRBJ2-3
D: -
CDR3: CATSDLQTDTQYF
DNA: TGTGCCACCAGTGATTTACAGACAGATACGCAGTATTTT

V: TRBV10-3
size: -
J: TRBJ2-7
D: TRBD2
CDR3: CAISEASGPYEQYF
DNA: TGTGCCATCAGTGAGGCTAGCGGCCCCTACGAGCAGTACTTC

V: TRBV5-5
size: -
J: TRBJ2-7
D: TRBD1
CDR3: CASNPDRGGSYEQYF
DNA: TGTGCCAGCAACCCGGACAGGGGAGGCTCCTACGAGCAGTACTTC

V: TRBV2
size: -
J: TRBJ2-7
D: TRBD2
CDR3: CANQLESGSNNEQYF
DNA: TGTGCCAACCAACTTGAGAGCGGGAGTAACAACGAGCAGTACTTC

V: TRBV29-1
size: -
J: TRBJ1-4
D: -
CDR3: CSVEDREDGEKLFF
DNA: TGCAGCGTTGAAGATCGGGAAGACGGTGAAAAACTGTTTTTT

V: TRBV5-1
size: -
J: TRBJ2-5
D: TRBD2
CDR3: CASSLEASGTGETQYF
DNA: TGCGCCAGCAGCTTGGAGGCTAGCGGGACTGGAGAGACCCAGTACTTC

V: TRBV24-1
size: -
J: TRBJ2-7
D: -
CDR3: CATGGFSGETYEQYF
DNA: TGTGCCACCGGGGGTTTTTCAGGGGAAACCTACGAGCAGTACTTC

V: TRBV7-6
size: -
J: TRBJ1-3
D: TRBD1
CDR3: CASSRRGQASSGNTIYF
DNA: TGTGCCAGCAGCCGTAGGGGACAGGCCAGCTCTGGAAACACCATATATTTT

V: TRBV18
size: few
J: TRBJ1-2
D: TRBD1
CDR3: CASSLDQGAFGYTF
DNA: TGTGCCAGCTCGCTCGACCAGGGGGCCTTTGGCTACACCTTC

V: TRBV5-1
size: -
J: TRBJ2-3
D: -
CDR3: CASSPSQGPSTDTQYF
DNA: TGCGCCAGCAGCCCATCACAGGGTCCTAGCACAGATACGCAGTATTTT

V: TRBV27
size: -
J: TRBJ2-1
D: TRBD2
CDR3: CASSLKLAAYEQFF
DNA: TGTGCCAGCAGTTTAAAGCTAGCGGCCTATGAGCAGTTCTTC